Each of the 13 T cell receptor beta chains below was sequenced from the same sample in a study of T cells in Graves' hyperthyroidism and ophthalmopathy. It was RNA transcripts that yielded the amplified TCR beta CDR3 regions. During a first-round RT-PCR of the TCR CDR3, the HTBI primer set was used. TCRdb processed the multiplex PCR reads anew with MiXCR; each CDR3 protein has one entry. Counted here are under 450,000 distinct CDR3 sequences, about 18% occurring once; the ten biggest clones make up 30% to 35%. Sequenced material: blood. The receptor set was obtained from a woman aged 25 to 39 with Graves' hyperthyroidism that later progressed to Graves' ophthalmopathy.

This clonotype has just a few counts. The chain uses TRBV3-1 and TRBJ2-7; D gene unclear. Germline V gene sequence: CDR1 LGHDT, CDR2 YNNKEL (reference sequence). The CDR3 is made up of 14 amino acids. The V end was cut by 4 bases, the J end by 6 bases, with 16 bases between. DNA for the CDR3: TGTGCCAGCAGCCGCGTGGCGCAGTCACTCGAGCAGTACTTC. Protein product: CASSRVAQSLEQYF.

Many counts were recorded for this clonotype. CDR3 residues: CANAPWTGGQETQYF. Here the CDR3 DNA reads TGTGCCAACGCCCCATGGACAGGGGGCCAAGAGACCCAGTACTTC. The chain links TRBV6-1 to TRBJ2-5, with TRBD1 matching 10 bases. Germline V gene lookup returns CDR1 MNHNS and CDR2 SASEGT. The ends lost 10 bases at V and 1 base at J; junction bases unmatched: 9. This CDR3 is built from 15 residues.

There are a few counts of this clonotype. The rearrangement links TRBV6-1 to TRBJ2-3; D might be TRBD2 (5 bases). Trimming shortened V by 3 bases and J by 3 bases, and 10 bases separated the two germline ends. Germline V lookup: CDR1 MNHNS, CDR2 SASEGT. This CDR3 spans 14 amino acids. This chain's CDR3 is CASSDTTGTDTQYF. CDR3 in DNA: TGTGCCAGCAGTGATACCACGGGAACAGATACGCAGTATTTT.

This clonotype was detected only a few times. In DNA, the CDR3 is TGTGCCAGCAGCTTACAGGGTTATGAAGCTTTCTTT. Amino acids: CASSLQGYEAFF. V usage is TRBV7-9 and J usage is TRBJ1-1; the D gene is possibly TRBD1 (5 bases). The V and J ends lost 2 bases and 7 bases respectively, with 8 bases between them. Germline CDR1 is SEHNR and CDR2 is FQNEAQ (reference sequence). This CDR3 is 12 amino acids long.

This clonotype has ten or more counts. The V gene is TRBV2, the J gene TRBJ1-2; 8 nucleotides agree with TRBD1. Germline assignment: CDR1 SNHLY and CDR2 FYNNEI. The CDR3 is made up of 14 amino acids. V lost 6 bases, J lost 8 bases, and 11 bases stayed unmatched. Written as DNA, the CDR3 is TGTGCCAGCAGCTCGGTCAGACAGGGGTCGGGCTACACCTTC. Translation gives CASSSVRQGSGYTF.

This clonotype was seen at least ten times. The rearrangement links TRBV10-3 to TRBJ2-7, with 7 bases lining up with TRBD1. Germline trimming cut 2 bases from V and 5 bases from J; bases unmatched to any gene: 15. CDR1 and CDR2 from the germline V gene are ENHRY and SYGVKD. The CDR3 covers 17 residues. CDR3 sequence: CAISERDVRGPFDEQYF. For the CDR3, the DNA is TGTGCCATCAGTGAGCGGGATGTTAGGGGGCCTTTTGACGAGCAGTACTTC.

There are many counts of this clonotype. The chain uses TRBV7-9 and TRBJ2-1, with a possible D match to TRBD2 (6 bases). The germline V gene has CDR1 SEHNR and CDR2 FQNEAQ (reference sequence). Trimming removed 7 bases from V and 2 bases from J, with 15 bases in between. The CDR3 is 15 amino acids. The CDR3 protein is CASIRGTRAYNEQFF. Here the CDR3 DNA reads TGTGCCAGCATCCGCGGGACTCGTGCCTACAATGAGCAGTTCTTC.

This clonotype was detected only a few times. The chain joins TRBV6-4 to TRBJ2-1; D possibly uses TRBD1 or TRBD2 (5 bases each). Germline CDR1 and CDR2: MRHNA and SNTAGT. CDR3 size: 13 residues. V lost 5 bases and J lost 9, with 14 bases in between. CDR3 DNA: TGTGCCAGCAGTCCCCCGGGGCGCGGTGAGCAGTTCTTC. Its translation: CASSPPGRGEQFF.

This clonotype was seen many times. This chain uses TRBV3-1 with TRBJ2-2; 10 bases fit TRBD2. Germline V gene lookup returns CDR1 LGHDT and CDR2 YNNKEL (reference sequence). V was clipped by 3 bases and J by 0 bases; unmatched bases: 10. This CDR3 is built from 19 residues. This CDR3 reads CASSHPTLAGGSNTGELFF. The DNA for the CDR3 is TGTGCCAGCAGCCATCCTACTTTAGCGGGAGGATCGAACACCGGGGAGCTGTTTTTT.

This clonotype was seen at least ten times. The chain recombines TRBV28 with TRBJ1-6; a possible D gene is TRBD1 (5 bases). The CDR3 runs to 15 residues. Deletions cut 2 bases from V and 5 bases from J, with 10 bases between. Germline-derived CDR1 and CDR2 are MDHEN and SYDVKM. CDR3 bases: TGTGCCAGCAGTTTAATTCAGGGAGATAATTCACCCCTCCACTTT. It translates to CASSLIQGDNSPLHF.

The chain's CDR3 is CSAPLYRNYNEQFF. CDR3 sequence (DNA): TGCAGTGCTCCACTTTACAGGAACTACAATGAGCAGTTCTTC. The V and J genes are TRBV20-1 and TRBJ2-1; D perhaps matches TRBD1 (5 bases). The CDR3 is 14 amino acids. CDR1 is DFQATT and CDR2 is SNEGSKA in the germline V gene (reference sequence). The V gene lost 5 bases and the J gene lost 3 bases, with 14 bases spanning the gap.

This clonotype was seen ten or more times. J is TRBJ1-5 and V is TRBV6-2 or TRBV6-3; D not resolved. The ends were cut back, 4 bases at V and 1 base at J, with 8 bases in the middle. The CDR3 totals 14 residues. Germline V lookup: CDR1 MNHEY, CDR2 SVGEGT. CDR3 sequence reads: CASSFHRSNQPQHF. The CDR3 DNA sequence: TGTGCCAGCAGTTTTCATAGGAGCAATCAGCCCCAGCATTTT.

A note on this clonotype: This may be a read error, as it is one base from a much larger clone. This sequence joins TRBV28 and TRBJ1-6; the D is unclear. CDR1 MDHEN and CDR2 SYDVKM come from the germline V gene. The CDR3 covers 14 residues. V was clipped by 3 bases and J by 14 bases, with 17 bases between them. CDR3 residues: CASSFDREIQSLHF. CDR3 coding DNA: TGTGCCAGCAGTTTCGACCGGGAAATTCAATCCCTCCACTTT.